The TCR beta chain under discussion was sequenced for a study of blood T cell repertoires in COVID-19. For the study at large: Acute and convalescent COVID-19 samples came from the United States, Italy and Spain.

CDR3 size: 15 residues. The V gene's germline CDR1 is SGHNT and CDR2 YYREEE (reference sequence). The V segment lost 4 bases and the J segment 1 base; nucleotides outside the gene matches: 5. Authors' data handling: Reference gene primer amplification in the assay estimated nucleated cell counts. Only in-frame clones appear in the TCRdb table, and some are missing; sequencing was by immunoSEQ multiplex PCR. From that table come the V and J calls and clone size; the DNA was used to work out D and trimming. The sample lists 85,000 to 100,000 clones, 86% occurring once. The sequence came from a man aged 50-60 years with active or convalescent COVID-19. The V gene is TRBV5-4, the J gene TRBJ1-1, with 9 bases fitting TRBD1. Sample: peripheral blood. This chain's CDR3 is CASSPGTGRNTEAFF. As DNA, the CDR3 is TGTGCCAGCAGCCCCGGGACAGGGCGGAACACTGAAGCTTTCTTT.